This T cell receptor beta chain came from a study of breast tumors, draining lymph nodes, adjacent tissues. In this sample, this clonotype turned up a few times. The antigen is unknown. A much larger clone differs by one base, so this may be a read error. The lymph nodes were axillary draining lymph nodes from breast cancer patients. Via MiXCR, TCRdb re-called the multiplex PCR reads, giving one row per CDR3 protein. This sample has 180,000 or so distinct CDR3 sequences, with roughly 35% found just once. The study's findings and limits: That most tumor T cells come from lymph nodes remained unproven. Tumors had less TCR diversity than lymph nodes, more than nontumor tissue. Most tumor T cells seemingly derive from lymph node, then expand in tumor.

The sequence derives from a female donor with breast cancer. Some clones in this sample may be carry-over from other donors' samples. The sequencing input was axillary lymph node tissue.

The CDR3 DNA is TGTGCCAGCAGTTACTCCACAGGGGCTCAGCCCCAGCATTTT. As protein: CASSYSTGAQPQHF. V gene TRBV6-2 or TRBV6-3 combines with J gene TRBJ1-5; 7 positions agree with TRBD1. This CDR3 comprises 14 residues. V was clipped by 0 bases and J by 6 bases; unmatched bases: 2. The germline CDR1 and CDR2 sequences are MNHEY and SVGEGT.